This TCR beta chain was obtained from a study of cytomegalovirus exposure and HLA in healthy donors listed by TCRdb under 2017. About the study as a whole: An earlier analysis of several hundred of the donors reported 250 to 300 Gb of sequence data and roughly 100 million unique TCR beta sequences from 150 million to 200 million T cells. The genetic ancestry cluster associated with self-reported Caucasian donors included around 76% of the 398 genotyped donors. Class I and class II HLA loci were covered by the typing at four-digit resolution. An earlier analysis of roughly 580 of the donors used high-throughput TCR beta sequencing to judge whether each TCR beta V gene segment behaved as functional or pseudogenic. Roughly 5 DR-DQ haplotypes were handled as single units for association and clustering because linkage in the cohort was strong. Using immunosequencing, the study profiled T cell repertoires from 640 or so subjects and related those repertoires to cytomegalovirus serostatus. Alongside the repertoire data, information on donor age, sex, ethnicity and CMV serostatus was compiled. Among about 410 genotyped donors of the cohort, an average of approximately 200,000 unique TCR beta nucleotide sequences was sequenced per donor, of which about 20% were non-productive. Approximately 300 gigabases of sequencing data and about 92 million unique TCR sequences made up an early release that covered 500 to 700 HLA-typed donors. Typing coverage differed by locus: A, B, C, DRB1 and DQB1 were typed in roughly 620-630 donors, DQA1 in about 500, DPA1 in around 600, and DPB1 in 450 to 490. In addition to the first cohort of 666 subjects, a separate validation cohort of 120 different subjects was used. To study patterns of TCR occurrence, a later analysis re-analyzed previously published TCR beta repertoires from hundreds of donors and added high-resolution HLA genotyping. A later genetic analysis took genome-wide SNP genotypes for about 55% of the 666 donors and used that subset as a discovery cohort. All discovery cohort repertoires had been generated on a single sequencing platform. The study was designed to test whether signatures of past pathogen exposure could be identified by cataloging public T cell receptors. To predict cytomegalovirus infection status, the study combined high-throughput TCR immunosequencing, statistical association of individual TCRs with disease status, and machine learning. Rather than drawing on any new phenotypic data, the later analysis identified candidate immune exposures from TCR beta sequences and the way those sequences occurred across donors.

To prepare the library, the immunoSEQ multiplex PCR assay was applied. A mixture of 60 forward primers for TCR Vbeta segments and 13 reverse primers for TCR Jbeta segments was used in the multiplex PCR. A multiplex PCR assay on genomic DNA amplified the CDR3 region of rearranged TCR beta genes. On the Illumina HiSeq System, the amplified TCR beta libraries were sequenced as 87-base-pair reads. On the authors' methods: A later analysis counted about 80 million unique TCR beta chains across the 600 to 850 repertoires, and some 12 million of these chains were shared by at least two donors. A nearest-neighbor algorithm error-corrected the raw reads and collapsed the reads into unique sequences, merging closely related sequences to remove PCR and sequencing errors. CDR3 sequences were aligned to IMGT reference sequences to assign V, D and J gene segments. For a sequence to be retained, a match of at least six nucleotides to both a V gene segment and a J gene segment was required. Rearrangements were classified as productive when the CDR3 lacked stop codons and remained in frame with V and J, and all other rearrangements were classified as non-productive. Following IMGT convention, CDR3 was defined as the stretch from the second conserved V-encoded cysteine up to the conserved J-encoded phenylalanine. Sequences without an unambiguous match to a single V gene segment were excluded from the earlier analysis of 587 of the donors. In an earlier analysis of roughly 500 of the donors, V segments were called functional above 56.7% productive rearrangements and were called segregating when the between-donor standard deviation exceeded 5%. A statistical classification framework was developed to diagnose cytomegalovirus status using the catalog of TCR beta chain sequences. A later analysis assigned V and J genes by comparing TCR nucleotide sequences with IMGT/GENE-DB human TR gene sequences. A later analysis assigned CDR3 sequences and most-parsimonious VDJ recombination scenarios with the TCRdist pipeline. In a later analysis, each TCR beta chain was defined by its CDR3 amino acid sequence together with its V-gene family, and reads without a unique V-gene family were excluded. A later analysis removed several hundred highly shared, low-generation-probability nucleotide sequences to deal with suspected cross-contamination and a sequencing artifact. In a later analysis, a clonal expansion index was calculated for each public chain from normalized within-repertoire ranks of inferred template counts. A later analysis computed generation probabilities with a VDJ recombination model fitted to out-of-frame rearrangements, and checked the results against IGoR. In a later analysis, TCR-TCR, TCR-HLA and TCR-CMV co-occurrence was scored with hypergeometric tests, and a repertoire-size bias correction was applied to TCR pairs. In a later analysis, false discovery rates were estimated by permuting HLA or CMV assignments 20 times. In a later analysis, co-occurring TCRs were grouped with DBSCAN, and TCRdist sequence similarity was added when clustering was performed within HLA-allele-positive subsets. For co-occurrence clustering, repertoires with fewer than 30,000 or more than 120,000 public chains were excluded, along with 4 to 6 repertoires with anomalous nucleotide sharing. TCRdb took over this immuneACCESS table, retaining in-frame rearrangements with V and J assigned. Such tables are incomplete; in checked studies, under half of the missing clones stem from an unresolved V gene, and the remainder is unexplained. The DNA was the basis for D and trimming; V, J and clone size are from that table. Recorded for this sample are some 120,000 clones; 50% to 70% of them occurred a single time. The ten largest clones represent more than 8% of the sample.

Broader findings and caveats from the paper: The study listed 164 TCR beta chains as associated with cytomegalovirus. In an earlier analysis of around 600 of the donors, most TCR beta V segments appeared in productive rearrangements about 90% or about 30% of the time, broadly matching IMGT annotations. A later genetic analysis associated a missense DCLRE1C variant with V-gene and J-gene trimming of TCR beta chains, and an independent cohort replicated the association. According to a later genetic analysis, donors in an Asian-associated ancestry cluster had fewer N-insertions in productive TCRs than the roughly 670-donor mean. In a later analysis, TCR association rates were found to vary across HLA loci, with the most associated TCRs seen for DRB1 alleles and the fewest for HLA-C alleles. In this cohort, only TCR beta chains were sequenced, and detectable features were limited by the absence of alpha or paired-chain data. In a later analysis, HLA-associated TCR beta chains showed more clonal expansion and lower generation probabilities than non-associated chains that were equally common. Assigning TCR associations to individual alleles was difficult when HLA alleles, especially DR and DQ, strongly co-occurred. Linkage disequilibrium might explain the correlated functional status among segregating V segments, but an unknown experimental factor could not be ruled out. A further reported finding was that TCR beta sequences accurately predicted the HLA-A and HLA-B alleles for most subjects in the first cohort. While some public TCRs were present in many individuals, most TCR sequences turned up only very rarely across donors. Some IMGT-functional V segments, including TRBV6-2 and TRBV6-3, could not be distinguished by the 87-base-pair reads and were therefore excluded. A later analysis associated about 17,000 TCR beta sequences with specific HLA alleles at a false discovery rate of 0.05. Because counts were too low, seventeen rarely observed V segments, including chromosome 9 orphons, were left out of the earlier analysis of about 620 of the donors. The sequencing pipeline was judged likely to have produced a cluster of highly shared sequence variants as a technical artifact. CMV serostatus was the only immune exposure information available for the cohort. The authors suggested that the approach could potentially be generalized to other disease states and immunological phenotypes. In a later analysis, several top co-occurrence clusters were reported to appear linked to parvovirus B19, influenza, CMV and Epstein-Barr virus. Cytomegalovirus status was reported to be diagnosed by the classifier with high specificity and sensitivity in both the original and validation cohorts. Most CMV-associated TCR beta chains appeared to be HLA-restricted in a later analysis, and the HLA associations seemed to be driven largely by CMV exposure. Sequencing depth was assumed to be roughly uniform across donors in the presence/absence analyses, though that assumption may not hold. Three of the identified cytomegalovirus-associated TCR beta chains were confirmed in vitro to be specific for cytomegalovirus antigens. HLA typing was unavailable for some donors at each locus, so association tests used only the typed subset.

In total, 500 to 700 healthy bone marrow donors made up the cohort. At the time of sampling, every cohort member was nominally healthy, though immune exposures that went unrecorded were likely present. The donor tested CMV seropositive and was one of the 289 seropositive cohort members. A peripheral blood sample was collected from each donor, and TCR beta sequencing was performed on peripheral blood mononuclear cells. The Qiagen DNeasy Blood Extraction Kit was used to extract genomic DNA from the blood cell samples. V gives up 4 bases and J gives up 1 base, and the segment between their germline ends measures 14 bases. CDR1 is given as LGHNA and CDR2 as YNFKEQ, both from the germline V gene. Spanning cysteine to phenylalanine, the CDR3 consists of 15 amino acids. The sequence is cut down to CDR3 DNA, 45 bases in frame from base 1. This clone was counted a single time. The specificity of this receptor is unknown. Base qualities are not provided; no much larger clone lies one nucleotide away.

Recombination connected TRBV4-2 to TRBJ2-7; perhaps TRBD2 is the D gene, with 6 bases matching. The receptor was isolated from a woman in her thirties or forties in good health and CMV-seropositive. Sequencing was carried out using PBMCs. DNA sequence: TGTGCCAGCAGCCCGCGGAGCGGGTGGTCCTACGAGCAGTACTTC. Its amino acids are CASSPRSGWSYEQYF.